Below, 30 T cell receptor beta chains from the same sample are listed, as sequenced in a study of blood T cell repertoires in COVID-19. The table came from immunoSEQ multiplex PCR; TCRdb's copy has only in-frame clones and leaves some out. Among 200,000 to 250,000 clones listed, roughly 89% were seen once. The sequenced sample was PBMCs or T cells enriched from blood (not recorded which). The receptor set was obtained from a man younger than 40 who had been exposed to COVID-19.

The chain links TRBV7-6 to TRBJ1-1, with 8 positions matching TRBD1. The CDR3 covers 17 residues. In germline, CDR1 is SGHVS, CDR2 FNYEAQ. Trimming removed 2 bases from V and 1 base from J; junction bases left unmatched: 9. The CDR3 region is CASSLPKTGDGNTEAFF. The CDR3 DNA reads TGTGCCAGCAGCTTACCCAAGACAGGGGATGGGAACACTGAAGCTTTCTTT.

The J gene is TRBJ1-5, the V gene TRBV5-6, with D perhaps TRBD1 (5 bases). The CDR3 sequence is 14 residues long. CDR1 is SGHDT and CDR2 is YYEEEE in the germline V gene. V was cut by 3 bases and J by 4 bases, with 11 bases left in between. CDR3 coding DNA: TGTGCCAGCAGCTCCCTACAGGTTAATCAGCCCCAGCATTTT. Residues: CASSSLQVNQPQHF.

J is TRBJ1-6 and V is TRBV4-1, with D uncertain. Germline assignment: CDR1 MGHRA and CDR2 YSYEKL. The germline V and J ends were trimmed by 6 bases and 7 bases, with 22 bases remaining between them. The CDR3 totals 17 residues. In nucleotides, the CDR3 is TGCGCCAGCAGAAGCCCGGAGGAGGGTCTTGGAAATTCACCCCTCCACTTT. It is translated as CASRSPEEGLGNSPLHF.

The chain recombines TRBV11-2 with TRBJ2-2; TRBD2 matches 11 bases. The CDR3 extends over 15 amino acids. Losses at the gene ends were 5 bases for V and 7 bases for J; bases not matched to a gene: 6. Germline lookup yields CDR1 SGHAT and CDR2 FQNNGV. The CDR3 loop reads CASSHSGGAIGELFF. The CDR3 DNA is TGTGCCAGCAGCCATAGCGGGGGGGCGATCGGGGAGCTGTTTTTT.

The chain's CDR3 is CASDIVGGPNSPLHF. The CDR3 DNA sequence: TGTGCCAGCGACATCGTAGGGGGTCCTAATTCACCCCTCCACTTT. This chain connects TRBV18 to TRBJ1-6; the D gene is possibly TRBD1 (6 bases). V was trimmed by 8 bases and J by 6 bases, leaving 17 bases between them. Germline V gene sequence: CDR1 KGHSH, CDR2 LQKENI. The CDR3 has 15 amino acids.

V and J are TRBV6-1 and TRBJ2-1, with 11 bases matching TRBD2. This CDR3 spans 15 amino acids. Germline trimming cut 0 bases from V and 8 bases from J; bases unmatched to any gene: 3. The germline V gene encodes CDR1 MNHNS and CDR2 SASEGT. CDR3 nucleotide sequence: TGTGCCAGCAGTGAAGCTAGCGGGGGGGCCGATGAGCAGTTCTTC. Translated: CASSEASGGADEQFF.

CDR3 protein: CASRDRDTDTQYF. CDR3 in DNA: TGCGCCAGCCGGGACAGGGACACAGATACGCAGTATTTT. This chain links TRBV10-1 with TRBJ2-3; 9 nucleotides agree with TRBD1. V was pared by 8 bases and J by 2 bases, with 2 bases of the junction left unmatched. Looked up from germline, CDR1 is WNHNN and CDR2 is SYGVQD (reference sequence). The CDR3 runs to 13 residues.

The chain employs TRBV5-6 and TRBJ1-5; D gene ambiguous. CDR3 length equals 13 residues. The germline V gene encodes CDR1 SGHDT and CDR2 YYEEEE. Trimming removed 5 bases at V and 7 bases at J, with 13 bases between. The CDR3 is CASSRTRNQPQHF. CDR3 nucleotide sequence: TGTGCCAGCAGTCGAACACGTAACCAGCCCCAGCATTTT.

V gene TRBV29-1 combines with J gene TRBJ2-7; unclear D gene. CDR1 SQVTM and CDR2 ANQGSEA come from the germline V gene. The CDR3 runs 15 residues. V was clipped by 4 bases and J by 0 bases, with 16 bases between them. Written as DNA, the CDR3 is TGCAGCGTTGCAGGCTCTTCCCTTAGCTCCTACGAGCAGTACTTC. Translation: CSVAGSSLSSYEQYF.

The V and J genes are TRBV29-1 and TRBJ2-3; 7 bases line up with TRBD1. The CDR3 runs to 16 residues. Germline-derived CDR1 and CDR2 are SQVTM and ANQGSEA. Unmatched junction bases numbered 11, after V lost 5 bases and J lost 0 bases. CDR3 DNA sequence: TGCAGCGTTAAGACCCTCAGGACAGGCAGCACAGATACGCAGTATTTT. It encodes CSVKTLRTGSTDTQYF.

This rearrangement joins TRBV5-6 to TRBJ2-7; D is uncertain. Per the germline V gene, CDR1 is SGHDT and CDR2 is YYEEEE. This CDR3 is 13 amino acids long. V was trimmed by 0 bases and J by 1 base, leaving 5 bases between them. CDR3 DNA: TGTGCCAGCAGCTTGGATTTATCCTACGAGCAGTACTTC. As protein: CASSLDLSYEQYF.

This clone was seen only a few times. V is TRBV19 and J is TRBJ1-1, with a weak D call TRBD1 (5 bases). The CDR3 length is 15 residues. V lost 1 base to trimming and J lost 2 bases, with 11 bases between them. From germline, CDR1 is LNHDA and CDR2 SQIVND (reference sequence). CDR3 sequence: CASSIGTTANTEAFF. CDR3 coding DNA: TGTGCCAGTAGTATAGGGACGACAGCAAACACTGAAGCTTTCTTT.

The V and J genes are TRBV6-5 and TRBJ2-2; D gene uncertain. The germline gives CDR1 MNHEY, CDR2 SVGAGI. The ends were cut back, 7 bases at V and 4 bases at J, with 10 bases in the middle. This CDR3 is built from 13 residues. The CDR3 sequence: CASTPSGTGELFF. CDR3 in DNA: TGTGCCAGCACCCCGTCGGGCACCGGGGAGCTGTTTTTT.

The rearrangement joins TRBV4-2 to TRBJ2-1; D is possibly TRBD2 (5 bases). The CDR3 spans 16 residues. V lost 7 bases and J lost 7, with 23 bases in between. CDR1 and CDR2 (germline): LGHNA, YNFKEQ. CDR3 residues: CASTPPGKRSGNEQFF. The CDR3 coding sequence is TGTGCCAGCACCCCACCCGGGAAGCGGAGTGGGAATGAGCAGTTCTTC.

As DNA, the CDR3 is TGTGCCAGCAGCGCTAGACTAGCGGGTCATGACCCGAACACCGGGGAGCTGTTTTTT. Its translation is CASSARLAGHDPNTGELFF. The rearrangement links TRBV9 to TRBJ2-2, with 10 bases lining up with TRBD2. Germline V gene data show CDR1 as SGDLS and CDR2 as YYNGEE. The CDR3 is 19 amino acids. J was trimmed by 0 bases and V by 3 bases; bases with no gene match: 11.

The CDR3 sequence: CASSLGPGYYGYTF. CDR3 sequence (DNA): TGTGCCAGCAGTTTAGGTCCAGGGTACTATGGCTACACCTTC. This chain links TRBV27 with TRBJ1-2; D possibly corresponds to TRBD1 (5 bases). The CDR3 spans 14 residues. Germline CDR1 is MNHEY and CDR2 is SMNVEV (reference sequence). Trimming took off 2 bases at V and 3 bases at J, with 10 bases between the two ends.

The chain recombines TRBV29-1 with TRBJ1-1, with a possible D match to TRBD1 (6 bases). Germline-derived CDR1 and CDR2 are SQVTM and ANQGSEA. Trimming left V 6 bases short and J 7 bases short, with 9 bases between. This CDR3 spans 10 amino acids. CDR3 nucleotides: TGCAGCGTCTTGGACAGTGAAGCTTTCTTT. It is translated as CSVLDSEAFF.

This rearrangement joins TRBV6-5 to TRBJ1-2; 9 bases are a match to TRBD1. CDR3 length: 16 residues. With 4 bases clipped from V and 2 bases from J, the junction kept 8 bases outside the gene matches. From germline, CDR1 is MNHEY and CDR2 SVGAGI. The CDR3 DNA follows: TGTGCCAGCAGTTCCGGGACAGGGTTATTCAACTATGGCTACACCTTC. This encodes CASSSGTGLFNYGYTF.

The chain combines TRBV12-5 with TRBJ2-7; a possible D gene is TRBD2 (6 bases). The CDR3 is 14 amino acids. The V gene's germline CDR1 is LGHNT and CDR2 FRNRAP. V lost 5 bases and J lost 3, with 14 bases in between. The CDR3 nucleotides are TGTGCTAGTGGTGTCTCGGCGGGACTCTACGAGCAGTACTTC. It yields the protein CASGVSAGLYEQYF. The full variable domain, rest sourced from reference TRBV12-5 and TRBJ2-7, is DARVTQTPRHKVTEMGQEVTMRCQPILGHNTVFWYRQTMMQGLELLAYFRNRAPLDDSGMPKDRFSAEMPDATLATLKIQPSEPRDSAVYFCASGVSAGLYEQYFGPGTRLTVT.

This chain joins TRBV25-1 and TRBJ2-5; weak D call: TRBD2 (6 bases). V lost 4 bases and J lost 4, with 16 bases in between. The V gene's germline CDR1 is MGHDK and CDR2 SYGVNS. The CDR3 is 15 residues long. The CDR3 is CASSGTDGRGETQYF. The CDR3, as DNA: TGTGCCAGCAGTGGGACCGACGGGCGGGGAGAGACCCAGTACTTC.

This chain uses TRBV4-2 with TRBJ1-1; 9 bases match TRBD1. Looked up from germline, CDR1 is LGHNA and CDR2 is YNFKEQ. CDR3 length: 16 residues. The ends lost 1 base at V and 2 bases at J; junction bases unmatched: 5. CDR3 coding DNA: TGTGCCAGCAGCCAAGCATCTACAGGGGGCAACACTGAAGCTTTCTTT. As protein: CASSQASTGGNTEAFF.

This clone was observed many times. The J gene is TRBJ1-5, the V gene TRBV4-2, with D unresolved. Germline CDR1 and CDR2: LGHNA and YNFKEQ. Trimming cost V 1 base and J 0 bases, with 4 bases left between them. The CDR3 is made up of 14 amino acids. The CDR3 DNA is TGTGCCAGCAGCCAAGGCAGTAGCAATCAGCCCCAGCATTTT. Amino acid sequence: CASSQGSSNQPQHF.

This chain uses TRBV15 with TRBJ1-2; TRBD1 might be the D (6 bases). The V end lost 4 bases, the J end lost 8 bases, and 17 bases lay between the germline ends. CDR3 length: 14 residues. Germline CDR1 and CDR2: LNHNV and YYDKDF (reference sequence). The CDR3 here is CATSIQGSQAGYTF. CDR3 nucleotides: TGTGCCACCAGCATACAGGGCTCCCAGGCGGGCTACACCTTC.

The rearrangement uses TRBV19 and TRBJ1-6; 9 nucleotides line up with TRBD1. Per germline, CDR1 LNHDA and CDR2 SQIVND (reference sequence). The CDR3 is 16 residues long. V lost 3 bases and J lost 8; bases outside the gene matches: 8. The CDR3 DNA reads TGTGCCAGTAGTATTTCTCTAGGGACAGGGCATTCACCCCTCCACTTT. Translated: CASSISLGTGHSPLHF.

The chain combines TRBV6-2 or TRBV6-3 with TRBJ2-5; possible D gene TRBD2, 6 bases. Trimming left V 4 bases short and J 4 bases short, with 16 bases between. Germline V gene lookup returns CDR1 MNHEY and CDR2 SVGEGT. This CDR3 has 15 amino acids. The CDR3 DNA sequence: TGTGCCAGCAGTTTTTGGGGGACTCCCCCAGAGACCCAGTACTTC. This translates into CASSFWGTPPETQYF.

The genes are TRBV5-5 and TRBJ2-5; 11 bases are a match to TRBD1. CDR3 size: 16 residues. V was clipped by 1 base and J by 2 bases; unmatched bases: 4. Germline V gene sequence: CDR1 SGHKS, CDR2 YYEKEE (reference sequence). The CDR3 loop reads CASSLFWDRGQETQYF. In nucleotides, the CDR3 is TGTGCCAGCAGCTTGTTTTGGGACAGGGGGCAAGAGACCCAGTACTTC.

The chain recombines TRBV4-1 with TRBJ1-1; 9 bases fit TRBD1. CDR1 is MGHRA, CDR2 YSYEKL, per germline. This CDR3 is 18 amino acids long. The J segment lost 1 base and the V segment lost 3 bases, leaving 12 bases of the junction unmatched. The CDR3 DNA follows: TGCGCCAGCAGCCATATACAGGGGGCGAAGAATTCGAACACTGAAGCTTTCTTT. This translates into CASSHIQGAKNSNTEAFF.

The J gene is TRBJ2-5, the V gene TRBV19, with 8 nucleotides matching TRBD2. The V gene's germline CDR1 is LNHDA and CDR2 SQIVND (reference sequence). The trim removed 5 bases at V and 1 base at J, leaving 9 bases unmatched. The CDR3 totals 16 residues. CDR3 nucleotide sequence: TGTGCCAGTAGTCAACGGCGGGGGGCCCTCCAAGAGACCCAGTACTTC. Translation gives CASSQRRGALQETQYF.

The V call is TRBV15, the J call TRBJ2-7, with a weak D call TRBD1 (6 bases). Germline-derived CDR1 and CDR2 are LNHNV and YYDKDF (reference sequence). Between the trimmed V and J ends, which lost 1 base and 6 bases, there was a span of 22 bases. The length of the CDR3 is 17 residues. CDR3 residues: CATSRVLASRGPSEQYF. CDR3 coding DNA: TGTGCCACCAGCAGAGTCTTGGCCTCCAGGGGCCCCTCCGAGCAGTACTTC.

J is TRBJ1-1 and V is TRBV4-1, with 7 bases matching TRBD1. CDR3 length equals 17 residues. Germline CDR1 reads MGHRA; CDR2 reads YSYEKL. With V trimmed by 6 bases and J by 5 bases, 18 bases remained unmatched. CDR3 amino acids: CASRTVGGQKKTTEAFF. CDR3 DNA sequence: TGCGCCAGCAGAACGGTGGGGGGACAGAAAAAAACGACTGAAGCTTTCTTT.